This T cell receptor (beta chain) derives from a study of cytomegalovirus exposure and HLA in healthy donors. As regards this clone: Its antigen remains unknown.

Study conclusions and caveats: In a later analysis, parvovirus B19, influenza, CMV and Epstein-Barr virus appeared linked to several top co-occurrence clusters.

PCR was performed using 60 Vbeta and 13 Jbeta primers. Assay: immunoSEQ multiplex PCR; the TCRdb copy retains only in-frame clones and omits some. The repertoire includes 110,000 to 150,000 clones, 60% to 80% of them detected once, and roughly 4.7% sits in the top ten. Germline values: CDR1 MNHEY, CDR2 SMNVEV (reference sequence). The CDR3 extends over 13 amino acids. V was trimmed by 6 bases and J by 0 bases, leaving 9 bases between them. The source material was PBMCs. The gene calls are TRBV27 and TRBJ2-7; D might be TRBD1 (5 bases). This clonotype was obtained from a male donor in good health and CMV-seronegative. The CDR3 is CASRGQFSYEQYF. As DNA, the CDR3 is TGTGCCAGCAGGGGGCAGTTCTCCTACGAGCAGTACTTC.